Included here is one T cell receptor (beta chain) sequence, with context. Distinct nucleotide sequences in the sample also encode this CDR3. The data derive from a study of control samples from healthy donors and cancer patients. The CDR3 has 13 residues. V was cut by 5 bases and J by 1 base, with 8 bases left in between. This table comes from immunoSEQ multiplex PCR, and its TCRdb copy is limited to in-frame clones, with some not included. Here the sample spans fewer than 120,000 clones, 88% being singletons. This receptor was taken from a woman in her sixties or seventies with lung cancer. The material sequenced was PBMCs. V and J are TRBV12-3 or TRBV12-4 and TRBJ1-1; D gene unclear. CDR3 protein: CASSLGGNTEAFF. CDR3 coding DNA: TGTGCCAGCAGTCTTGGTGGGAACACTGAAGCTTTCTTT.